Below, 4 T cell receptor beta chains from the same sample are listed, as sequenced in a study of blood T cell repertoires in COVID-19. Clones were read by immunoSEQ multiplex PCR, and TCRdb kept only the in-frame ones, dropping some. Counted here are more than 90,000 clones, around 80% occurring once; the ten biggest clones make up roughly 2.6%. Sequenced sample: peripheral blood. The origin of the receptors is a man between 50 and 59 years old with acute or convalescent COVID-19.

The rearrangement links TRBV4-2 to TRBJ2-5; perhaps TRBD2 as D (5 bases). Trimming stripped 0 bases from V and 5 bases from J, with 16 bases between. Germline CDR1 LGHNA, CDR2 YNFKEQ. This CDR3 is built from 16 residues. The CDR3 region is CASSQEKGSVVETQYF. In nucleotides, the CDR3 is TGTGCCAGCAGCCAAGAGAAAGGTAGCGTAGTGGAGACCCAGTACTTC.

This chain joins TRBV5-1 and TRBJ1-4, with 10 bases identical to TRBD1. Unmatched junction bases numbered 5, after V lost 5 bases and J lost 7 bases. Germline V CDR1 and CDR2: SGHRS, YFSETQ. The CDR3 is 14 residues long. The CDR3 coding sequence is TGCGCCAGCAGAACCGGGACAGGGGTTGAAAAACTGTTTTTT. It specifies CASRTGTGVEKLFF. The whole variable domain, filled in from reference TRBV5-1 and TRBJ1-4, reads KAGVTQTPRYLIKTRGQQVTLSCSPISGHRSVSWYQQTPGQGLQFLFEYFSETQRNKGNFPGRFSGRQFSNSRSEMNVSTLELGDSALYLCASRTGTGVEKLFFGSGTQLSVL.

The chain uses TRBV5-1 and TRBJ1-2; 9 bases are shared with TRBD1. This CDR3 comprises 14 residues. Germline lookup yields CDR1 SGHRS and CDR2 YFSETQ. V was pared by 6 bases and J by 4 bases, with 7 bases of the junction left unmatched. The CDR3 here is CASTNTGGAYGYTF. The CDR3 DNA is TGCGCCAGCACCAATACAGGGGGCGCCTATGGCTACACCTTC.

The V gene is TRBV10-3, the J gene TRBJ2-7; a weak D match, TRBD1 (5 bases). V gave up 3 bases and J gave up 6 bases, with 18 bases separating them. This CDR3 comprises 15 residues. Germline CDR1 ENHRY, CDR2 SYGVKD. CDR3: CAISDILEGAAEQYF. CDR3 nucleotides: TGTGCCATCAGTGATATCCTTGAAGGGGCAGCCGAGCAGTACTTC.